A single sample is the source of the 21 T cell receptor beta chains below, sequenced in a study of T-cell reconstitution after alpha-beta-depleted transplantation in children (dated by TCRdb to the mid-2010s). Receptors were amplified or captured by PCR. The sample was run on an Illumina HiSeq 2500. TCR library preparation used molecular barcoding, with unique molecular identifiers applied to normalize quantification of the TCRbeta repertoire. Using fastp at Q25 and MiXCR, TCRdb reprocessed the public reads and kept productive beta chains. Each entry merges the rows of one CDR3 protein and shows their most common DNA and genes. For this sample there are hundreds of thousands of distinct CDR3 sequences; approximately 10% appear just once. The ten top clones hold roughly 2% of the sample. This sample's treatment or condition label indicates: allogeneic hematopoietic cell transplantation with graft depleted of TCRalphabeta T cells and CD19 B cells.

Sequenced here: PBMCs, sampled before TCRalphabeta/CD19-depleted stem cell transplant. The receptor source for this set is a child younger than 10 with inherited bone marrow failure, due to receive a stem cell transplant.

This clonotype has at least ten counts. This chain joins TRBV28 and TRBJ1-1, with a possible D match to TRBD1 (5 bases). Germline loops: CDR1 MDHEN, CDR2 SYDVKM. Trimming stripped 3 bases from V and 5 bases from J, with 10 bases between. The CDR3 spans 13 residues. The CDR3 DNA reads as TGTGCCAGCAGTTTCCGTGGACATACTGAAGCTTTCTTT. Amino acids: CASSFRGHTEAFF. Full variable domain (outside the CDR3, taken from reference TRBV28 and TRBJ1-1): DVKVTQSSRYLVKRTGEKVFLECVQDMDHENMFWYRQDPGLGLRLIYFSYDVKMKEKGDIPEGYSVSREKKERFSLILESASTNQTSMYLCASSFRGHTEAFFGQGTRLTVV.

This clonotype was found many times. V and J are TRBV5-4 and TRBJ2-3; 7 bases are a match to TRBD1. CDR3 size: 15 residues. J lost 3 bases, V lost 4 bases, and 8 bases had no gene match. Germline loops: CDR1 SGHNT, CDR2 YYREEE (reference sequence). The CDR3 region has the DNA TGTGCCAGCAGCCCCTCTAGGGGGCGGACAGATACGCAGTATTTT. It translates to CASSPSRGRTDTQYF.

This clonotype showed up just a few times. The chain employs TRBV20-1 and TRBJ2-7, with TRBD1 matching over 10 bases. The CDR3 consists of 15 residues. V lost 6 bases and J lost 5; bases outside the gene matches: 13. CDR1 and CDR2 from the germline V gene are DFQATT and SNEGSKA (reference sequence). CDR3 region: CSAPSPGQGRNEQYF. The CDR3 region has the DNA TGCAGTGCCCCCTCCCCGGGACAGGGGCGGAACGAGCAGTACTTC.

Ten or more counts support this clonotype. The chain has TRBV5-1 and TRBJ1-2; D unclear. This CDR3 contains 12 residues. With 0 bases removed from V and 3 bases from J, the gap between germline ends came to 3 bases. The germline V gene encodes CDR1 SGHRS and CDR2 YFSETQ. The CDR3 sequence is CASSLADYGYTF. The CDR3 DNA reads TGCGCCAGCAGCTTGGCGGACTATGGCTACACCTTC.

V is TRBV28 and J is TRBJ2-1; D might be TRBD1 (6 bases). The germline V gene has CDR1 MDHEN and CDR2 SYDVKM. This CDR3 region has 14 residues. V shed 6 bases and J shed 8 bases, with 17 bases lying between them. The CDR3 region is CASSLSLQGDEQFF. The DNA for the CDR3 is TGTGCCAGCAGCCTTTCCTTACAGGGCGATGAGCAGTTCTTC.

This clonotype was picked up many times. V and J are TRBV29-1 and TRBJ2-7; TRBD1 matches 8 bases. J was trimmed by 3 bases and V by 4 bases; bases with no gene match: 5. CDR3 size: 13 residues. Germline values: CDR1 SQVTM, CDR2 ANQGSEA. The CDR3 spells CSVVDRGGYEQYF. The CDR3 coding sequence is TGCAGCGTTGTAGACAGGGGCGGCTACGAGCAGTACTTC.

This clonotype was detected many times. The chain is built from TRBV7-2 and TRBJ2-3; possibly TRBD1 for D (5 bases). From germline, CDR1 is SGHTA and CDR2 FQGNSA. The CDR3 runs to 15 residues. V was trimmed by 1 base and J by 6 bases, leaving 14 bases between them. CDR3 DNA sequence: TGTGCCAGCAGCTTAGTAGGGGCGCGGTCTGATACGCAGTATTTT. Translation gives CASSLVGARSDTQYF.

Remarks on this clonotype: This may arise from a read error, as a much more abundant clone is one base away. The chain has TRBV4-3 and TRBJ2-1; the D call may be TRBD1 or TRBD2 (5 bases each). The CDR3 consists of 13 residues. Germline V gene data show CDR1 as LGHNA and CDR2 as YSLEER. CDR3 residues: CASSPIEGNDQFF. CDR3 bases: TGCGCCAGCAGCCCCATAGAGGGGAATGACCAGTTCTTC.

This clonotype has ten or more counts. The rearrangement joins TRBV27 to TRBJ2-7; 11 bases line up with TRBD2. The V segment lost 5 bases and the J segment 6 bases; nucleotides outside the gene matches: 9. The CDR3 totals 15 residues. The germline V gene encodes CDR1 MNHEY and CDR2 SMNVEV (reference sequence). CDR3 sequence reads: CASSTLAGGPGEQYF. As DNA, the CDR3 is TGTGCCAGCAGTACTTTAGCGGGAGGGCCGGGCGAGCAGTACTTC.

This clonotype was counted many times. The genes are TRBV20-1 and TRBJ2-3; TRBD2 matches 10 bases. The CDR3 runs to 17 residues. V trimming: 0 bases; J trimming: 0 bases; junction bases outside the gene matches: 6. Germline-derived CDR1 and CDR2 are DFQATT and SNEGSKA (reference sequence). The CDR3 protein is CSAREPSGSWSTDTQYF. The DNA of the CDR3 is TGCAGTGCTAGAGAACCTAGCGGGAGTTGGAGCACAGATACGCAGTATTTT.

This clonotype has a count of ten or more. This sequence joins TRBV10-3 and TRBJ1-6; TRBD1 matches at 7 bases. This CDR3 has 14 residues. Germline loops: CDR1 ENHRY, CDR2 SYGVKD. V was clipped by 4 bases and J by 5 bases; unmatched bases: 2. The CDR3 DNA reads TGTGCCATCAGTGGGCAGGGGGATAATTCACCCCTCCACTTT. Amino acid sequence: CAISGQGDNSPLHF.

At least ten counts were recorded for this clonotype. The rearrangement joins TRBV29-1 to TRBJ2-1; possible D gene TRBD2, 5 bases. The CDR3 runs to 13 residues. CDR1 is SQVTM and CDR2 is ANQGSEA in the germline V gene. Trimming pared 6 bases from V and 9 bases from J, leaving 18 bases between. The CDR3 region has the DNA TGCAGCGTCCCAGCGGTCCGTCTAGGTGAGCAGTTCTTC. Translation gives CSVPAVRLGEQFF.

This clonotype came up many times. The J gene is TRBJ2-7, the V gene TRBV6-5; no definite D call. From germline, CDR1 is MNHEY and CDR2 SVGAGI. The CDR3 is 15 amino acids. Trimming shortened V by 4 bases and J by 3 bases, and 16 bases separated the two germline ends. The CDR3 reads CASSSAGFVIYEQYF. The CDR3, as DNA: TGTGCCAGCAGTTCGGCAGGATTTGTAATCTACGAGCAGTACTTC.

This chain joins TRBV20-1 and TRBJ2-7, with a tentative D call TRBD2 (6 bases). V was pared by 0 bases and J by 5 bases, with 14 bases between. Germline CDR1 DFQATT, CDR2 SNEGSKA (reference sequence). This CDR3 comprises 14 residues. CDR3 sequence: CSARDYGGRDEQYF. The CDR3 nucleotides read TGCAGTGCTAGAGATTACGGGGGAAGGGACGAGCAGTACTTC.

The table lists this clonotype with many counts. V and J are TRBV7-2 and TRBJ2-3; D remains ambiguous. The CDR3 spans 14 residues. The germline V gene has CDR1 SGHTA and CDR2 FQGNSA. V lost 1 base and J lost 4, with 9 bases in between. In nucleotides, the CDR3 is TGTGCCAGCAGCTTAGAAGGGCCCGCAGATACGCAGTATTTT. Its protein is CASSLEGPADTQYF.

The genes are TRBV12-3 or TRBV12-4 and TRBJ1-6, with 8 bases that match TRBD1. V lost 6 bases and J lost 7; bases outside the gene matches: 5. This CDR3 contains 14 residues. The CDR3 nucleotides are TGTGCCAGCAGCGCCGGGACAGGAAATTCACCCCTCCACTTT. Its protein is CASSAGTGNSPLHF.

Comments on this clonotype: A single base separates this from a much larger clone, so it may be a read error. V is TRBV6-2 or TRBV6-3 and J is TRBJ2-1; D gene ambiguous. The CDR3 consists of 12 residues. V was shortened by 3 bases and J by 4 bases, with 4 bases between the two germline ends. Germline V gives CDR1 MNHEY, CDR2 SVGEGT. CDR3 sequence reads: CASSYWYNEQFF. CDR3 DNA: TGTGCCAGCAGTTATTGGTACAATGAGCAGTTCTTC.

This clonotype showed up many times. The rearrangement links TRBV7-9 to TRBJ2-1, with 9 nucleotides matching TRBD2. The CDR3 extends over 16 amino acids. Germline loops: CDR1 SEHNR, CDR2 FQNEAQ (reference sequence). Unmatched junction bases numbered 10, after V lost 5 bases and J lost 5 bases. In DNA form, the CDR3 reads TGTGCCAGCAGCCTCACGGGACTAGCAGCTCACAATGAGCAGTTCTTC. This encodes CASSLTGLAAHNEQFF.

This clonotype was counted at least ten times. The chain joins TRBV27 to TRBJ2-3, with D possibly called TRBD1 or TRBD2 (5 bases each). This CDR3 comprises 14 residues. The germline V gene has CDR1 MNHEY and CDR2 SMNVEV (reference sequence). Trimming pared 4 bases from V and 4 bases from J, leaving 12 bases between. This CDR3 reads CASSWVRGADTQYF. CDR3 nucleotide sequence: TGTGCCAGCAGTTGGGTGAGGGGCGCAGATACGCAGTATTTT.

The rearrangement joins TRBV7-8 to TRBJ2-3; D is unclear. The germline V and J ends were trimmed by 9 bases and 5 bases, with 15 bases remaining between them. The CDR3 has 13 residues. The germline V gene encodes CDR1 SGHVS and CDR2 FQNEAQ. The CDR3 loop is CARSPPRRDTQYF. In nucleotides, the CDR3 is TGTGCCAGGAGCCCCCCACGGAGAGATACGCAGTATTTT.

This clonotype was seen many times. The gene calls are TRBV12-3 or TRBV12-4 and TRBJ1-1; 8 bases match TRBD1. CDR3 length: 14 amino acids. With 4 bases clipped from V and 6 bases from J, the junction kept 7 bases outside the gene matches. CDR3 DNA: TGTGCCAGCAGTTCCCCGACAGGGGCGGCTGAAGCTTTCTTT. Encoded protein: CASSSPTGAAEAFF.